This passage covers 18 T cell receptor beta chains from one sample sequenced in a study of blood T cell repertoires in COVID-19. Repertoires were generated with immunoSEQ multiplex PCR, while TCRdb's copy carries only in-frame clones and drops some. The sample lists 200,000 to 300,000 clones; about 85% were seen once. The sequencing sample was made of peripheral blood. All receptors derive from a man aged 55 to 69 who had recovered from COVID-19.

The CDR3 region is CASSLGTSVYGYTF. The CDR3 DNA is TGTGCCAGCAGCTTAGGTACCAGCGTTTATGGCTACACCTTC. The rearrangement joins TRBV7-9 to TRBJ1-2; no clear D. V lost 1 base and J lost 5, with 11 bases in between. The CDR3 is made up of 14 amino acids. Germline V gene lookup returns CDR1 SEHNR and CDR2 FQNEAQ (reference sequence).

The V call is TRBV9, the J call TRBJ2-1; D might be TRBD1 (5 bases). Trimming cost V 4 bases and J 3 bases, with 11 bases left between them. The CDR3 has 14 amino acids. CDR1 is SGDLS, CDR2 YYNGEE, per germline. The CDR3 sequence: CASSPLQVYNEQFF. The CDR3 DNA follows: TGTGCCAGCAGCCCCTTACAGGTCTACAATGAGCAGTTCTTC. Full variable domain (rest looked up from reference TRBV9 and TRBJ2-1): DSGVTQTPKHLITATGQRVTLRCSPRSGDLSVYWYQQSLDQGLQFLIQYYNGEERAKGNILERFSAQQFPDLHSELNLSSLELGDSALYFCASSPLQVYNEQFFGPGTRLTVL.

This clone was seen more than once but under ten times. The V call is TRBV12-1, the J call TRBJ1-2. TRBV12-1 is a recognized pseudogene. The CDR3 has 16 residues. In nucleotides, the CDR3 is TGTGCCAGCAGCTTTCCACCCGAGGGATATTGCTATGGCTACACCTTC. Its translation: CASSFPPEGYCYGYTF.

The chain uses TRBV19 and TRBJ1-2; D unresolved. Trimming took off 11 bases at V and 9 bases at J, with 10 bases between the two ends. CDR3 size: 9 residues. The V gene's germline CDR1 is LNHDA and CDR2 SQIVND (reference sequence). This chain's CDR3 is CASGESYTF. CDR3 DNA sequence: TGTGCCTCCGGGGAGAGCTACACCTTC.

In its sample, this clone was seen a few times. V usage is TRBV9 and J usage is TRBJ1-2; D is possibly TRBD1 (6 bases). The CDR3 loop spans 15 amino acids. Germline CDR1 is SGDLS and CDR2 is YYNGEE. V lost 4 bases and J 5 bases, leaving 18 bases between the germline ends. CDR3 sequence reads: CASSPLGQGNYGYTF. CDR3 DNA sequence: TGTGCCAGCAGCCCCCTAGGGCAGGGGAATTATGGCTACACCTTC.

This rearrangement joins TRBV5-8 to TRBJ1-6; D might be TRBD1 (6 bases). Germline values: CDR1 SGHTS, CDR2 YDEGEE. V was clipped by 3 bases and J by 19 bases, with 14 bases between them. The CDR3 spans 11 residues. DNA of the CDR3: TGTGCCAGCAGCTACGGGACATCTGCTCACTTT. It specifies CASSYGTSAHF.

This chain uses TRBV4-1 with TRBJ2-7, with 8 positions matching TRBD1. Germline CDR1 and CDR2: MGHRA and YSYEKL. The junction had 2 bases not matched to a gene; V was cut back by 1 base and J by 0 bases. This CDR3 has 15 residues. The CDR3: CASSQGQGSSYEQYF. For the CDR3, the DNA is TGCGCCAGCAGCCAAGGACAGGGGAGCTCCTACGAGCAGTACTTC.

The V call is TRBV5-1, the J call TRBJ1-1; a weak D match, TRBD1 (6 bases). CDR1 and CDR2 from the germline V gene are SGHRS and YFSETQ. Trimming pared 4 bases from V and 1 base from J, leaving 8 bases between. There are 13 residues in the CDR3. As DNA, the CDR3 is TGCGCCAGCAGCACACAGGGGAACACTGAAGCTTTCTTT. Encoded protein: CASSTQGNTEAFF.

J is TRBJ2-7 and V is TRBV11-3; 7 bases are a match to TRBD1. This CDR3 comprises 14 residues. Unmatched junction bases numbered 6, after V lost 5 bases and J lost 2 bases. CDR1 is SGHNT and CDR2 is YENEEA in the germline V gene. CDR3 sequence reads: CASSIRQGPYEQYF. CDR3 nucleotide sequence: TGTGCCAGCAGCATAAGACAGGGTCCCTACGAGCAGTACTTC.

This sequence joins TRBV7-3 and TRBJ2-3, with 8 bases aligning to TRBD1. From germline, CDR1 is SGHTA and CDR2 FQGTGA. V was clipped by 2 bases and J by 4 bases; unmatched bases: 8. This CDR3 is 16 amino acids long. The DNA of the CDR3 is TGTGCCAGCAGCTTATGGGGCAGGGGGCAGGCAGATACGCAGTATTTT. Translated: CASSLWGRGQADTQYF.

This chain connects TRBV4-2 to TRBJ2-5; 10 nucleotides agree with TRBD2. This CDR3 has 17 amino acids. Germline V gives CDR1 LGHNA, CDR2 YNFKEQ. The ends lost 6 bases at V and 0 bases at J; junction bases unmatched: 10. DNA for the CDR3: TGTGCCAGCAGACCCGGGACTAGCGCTTGGTACCAAGAGACCCAGTACTTC. Its translation is CASRPGTSAWYQETQYF.

DNA of the CDR3: TGTGCCAGCAGCCAGACAGGGGCTCAACACGAGCAGTACTTC. This codes for CASSQTGAQHEQYF. The J gene is TRBJ2-7, the V gene TRBV5-6; 8 bases are shared with TRBD1. CDR1 and CDR2 from the germline V gene are SGHDT and YYEEEE. Losses at the gene ends were 4 bases for V and 5 bases for J; bases not matched to a gene: 8. The CDR3 is 14 residues long. Using reference TRBV5-6 and TRBJ2-7 for the parts outside the CDR3, the full variable domain is DAGVTQSPTHLIKTRGQQVTLRCSPKSGHDTVSWYQQALGQGPQFIFQYYEEEERQRGNFPDRFSGHQFPNYSSELNVNALLLGDSALYLCASSQTGAQHEQYFGPGTRLTVT.

This sequence joins TRBV18 and TRBJ2-5; TRBD2 matches 10 bases. Germline V gene lookup returns CDR1 KGHSH and CDR2 LQKENI. V lost 2 bases to trimming and J lost 5 bases; unmatched junction nucleotides: 5. The CDR3 runs 15 residues. The CDR3 reads CASSPERGGRETQYF. The CDR3 DNA reads as TGTGCCAGCTCACCAGAGCGGGGGGGCCGGGAGACCCAGTACTTC. The full variable domain, in which reference TRBV18 and TRBJ2-5 provide the parts outside the CDR3, is NAGVMQNPRHLVRRRGQEARLRCSPMKGHSHVYWYRQLPEEGLKFMVYLQKENIIDESGMPKERFSAEFPKEGPSILRIQQVVRGDSAAYFCASSPERGGRETQYFGPGTRLLVL.

The genes are TRBV5-1 and TRBJ2-3; 12 positions match TRBD2. Germline V gives CDR1 SGHRS, CDR2 YFSETQ. Trimming cost V 0 bases and J 2 bases; bases outside gene matches: 7. CDR3 length: 18 residues. CDR3 DNA sequence: TGCGCCAGCAGCTTGGGGTCTAGCGGGGGGGCAAACACAGATACGCAGTATTTT. It encodes CASSLGSSGGANTDTQYF.

The V call is TRBV25-1, the J call TRBJ2-7; TRBD2 might be the D (6 bases). The CDR3 spans 16 residues. V lost 10 bases and J 5 bases, leaving 27 bases between the germline ends. The germline gives CDR1 MGHDK, CDR2 SYGVNS. The CDR3: CATPSGRDLLFHEQYF. CDR3 nucleotides: TGTGCCACCCCGTCGGGGCGGGACCTCTTGTTCCACGAGCAGTACTTC.

CDR3 sequence (DNA): TGCGCCAGCAGCCCGGAGGTGACAGGGGGCTATCAGCCCCAGCATTTT. Encoded protein: CASSPEVTGGYQPQHF. The V and J genes are TRBV5-1 and TRBJ1-5; 10 nucleotides line up with TRBD1. This CDR3 is 16 amino acids long. The trim removed 4 bases at V and 5 bases at J, leaving 9 bases unmatched. CDR1 is SGHRS, CDR2 YFSETQ, per germline.

This clone was seen once. This chain uses TRBV29-1 with TRBJ1-4; D uncertain. Germline values: CDR1 SQVTM, CDR2 ANQGSEA. The V end lost 4 bases, the J end lost 0 bases, and 6 bases lay between the germline ends. This CDR3 region has 13 residues. The DNA of the CDR3 is TGCAGCGTTGGTTCCACAACTAATGAAAAACTGTTTTTT. It yields the protein CSVGSTTNEKLFF.

This clone occurred once. The V gene is TRBV5-1, the J gene TRBJ2-1, with TRBD2 identical over 14 bases. The CDR3 runs to 17 residues. In germline, CDR1 is SGHRS, CDR2 YFSETQ. The V and J ends lost 0 bases and 2 bases, in that order; junction bases with no gene match: 1. CDR3 nucleotide sequence: TGCGCCAGCAGCTTGGCGACTAGCGGGGGGGCCTACAATGAGCAGTTCTTC. Its protein product is CASSLATSGGAYNEQFF.